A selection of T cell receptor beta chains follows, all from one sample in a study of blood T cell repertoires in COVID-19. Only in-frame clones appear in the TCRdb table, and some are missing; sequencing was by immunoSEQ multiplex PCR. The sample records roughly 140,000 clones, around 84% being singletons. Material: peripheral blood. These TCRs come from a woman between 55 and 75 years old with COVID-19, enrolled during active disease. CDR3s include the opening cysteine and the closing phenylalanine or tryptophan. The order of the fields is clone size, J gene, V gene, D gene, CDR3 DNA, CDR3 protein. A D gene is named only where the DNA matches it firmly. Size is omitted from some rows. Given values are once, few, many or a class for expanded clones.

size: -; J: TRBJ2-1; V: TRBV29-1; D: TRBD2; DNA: TGCAGCGCCCTGGGGGGGGGATGGAGCTATGAGCAGTTCTTC; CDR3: CSALGGGWSYEQFF
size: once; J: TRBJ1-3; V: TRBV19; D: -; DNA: TGTGCCAGTAGTATAGGACTGCTATCCGGAAACACCATATATTTT; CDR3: CASSIGLLSGNTIYF
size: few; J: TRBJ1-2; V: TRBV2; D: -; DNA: TGTGCCAGCAGTGAAGGGATCCGGGAGGCTATCTATGGCTACACCTTC; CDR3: CASSEGIREAIYGYTF
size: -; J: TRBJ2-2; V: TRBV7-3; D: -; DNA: TGTGCCAGCAGCTTACAAAGGGGCCACGGGGAGCTGTTTTTT; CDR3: CASSLQRGHGELFF
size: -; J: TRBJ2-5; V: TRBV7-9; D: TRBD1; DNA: TGTGCCAGCAGCCCACAGGGGGCTCTGCAGACCCAGTACTTC; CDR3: CASSPQGALQTQYF
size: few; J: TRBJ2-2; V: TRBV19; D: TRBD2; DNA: TGTGCCAGTAGTGAGACTAGCGGGAGTAAAACCGGGGAGCTGTTTTTT; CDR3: CASSETSGSKTGELFF
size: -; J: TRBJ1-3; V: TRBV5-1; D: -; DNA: TGCGCCAGCAGCTTGGGGGGCATAAGCTCTGGAAACACCATATATTTT; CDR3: CASSLGGISSGNTIYF
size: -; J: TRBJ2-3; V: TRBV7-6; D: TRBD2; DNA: TGTGCCAGCAGCTCCATAGCGGGGGGGCCGGCAGATACGCAGTATTTT; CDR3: CASSSIAGGPADTQYF
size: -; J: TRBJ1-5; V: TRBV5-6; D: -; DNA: TGTGCCAGCAGCTTCTACAGGCGTGGTGATCAGCCCCAGCATTTT; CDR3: CASSFYRRGDQPQHF
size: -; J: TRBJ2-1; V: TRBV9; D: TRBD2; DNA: TGTGCCAGCAGCGTAGGGACTAGCGGGGGAGGTGAGCAGTTCTTC; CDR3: CASSVGTSGGGEQFF
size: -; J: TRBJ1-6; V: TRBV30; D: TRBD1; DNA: TGTGCCTGGAGCCCACAGGACAGGAAAAATTCACCCCTCCACTTT; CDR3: CAWSPQDRKNSPLHF
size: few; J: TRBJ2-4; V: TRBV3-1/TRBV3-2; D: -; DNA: TGTGCCAGCAGCCCCCGAGCGGAAAACATTCAGTACTTC; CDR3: CASSPRAENIQYF
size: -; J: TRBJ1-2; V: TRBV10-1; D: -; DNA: TGCGCCAGCACCGCGTCTCTCCTCTATGGCTACACCTTC; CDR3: CASTASLLYGYTF
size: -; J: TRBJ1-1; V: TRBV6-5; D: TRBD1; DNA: TGTGCCAGCAAGGAGGGACAGGCAACTCTTGAAGCTTTCTTT; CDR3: CASKEGQATLEAFF
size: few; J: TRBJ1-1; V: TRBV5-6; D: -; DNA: TGTGCCAGCAGCTACGGACTCGTCACTGAAGCTTTCTTT; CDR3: CASSYGLVTEAFF
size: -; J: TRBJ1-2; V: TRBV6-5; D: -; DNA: TGTGCCAGCAGACAGGGATCAGAGGGCTACACCTTC; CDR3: CASRQGSEGYTF
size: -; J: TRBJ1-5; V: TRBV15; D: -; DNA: TGTGCCACCAGTGCACAGTCACCTTATAGCAATCAGCCCCAGCATTTT; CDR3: CATSAQSPYSNQPQHF
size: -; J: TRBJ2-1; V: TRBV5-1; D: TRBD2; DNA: TGCGCCAGCAGCCTTCTTAGGGCTAGCGGGAGGGGCGAGCAGTTCTTC; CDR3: CASSLLRASGRGEQFF
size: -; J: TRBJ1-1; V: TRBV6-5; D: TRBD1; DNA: TGTGCCAGCAGCCCCACAGGGGGCAGGACTGAAGCTTTCTTT; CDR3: CASSPTGGRTEAFF
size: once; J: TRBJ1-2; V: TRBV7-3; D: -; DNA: TGTGCCAGCAGCTTCCCAGGGGAACTTGGCTACACCTTC; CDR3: CASSFPGELGYTF
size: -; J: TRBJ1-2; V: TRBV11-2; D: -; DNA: TGTGCCAGCAGCCCGGGGGGGAACTATGGCTACACCTTC; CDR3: CASSPGGNYGYTF
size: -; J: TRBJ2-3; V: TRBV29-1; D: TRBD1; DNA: TGCAGCGTCCCCGGGACAGGGAGTTTAGATACGCAGTATTTT; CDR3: CSVPGTGSLDTQYF
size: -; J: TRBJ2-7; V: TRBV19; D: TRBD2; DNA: TGTGCCAGTAGTATAGGGAGCGGGAGTCACCACGAGCAGTACTTC; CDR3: CASSIGSGSHHEQYF
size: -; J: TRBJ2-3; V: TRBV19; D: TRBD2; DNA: TGTGCCAGTAGTATAGGACGGGGGGGCCTCACAGATACGCAGTATTTT; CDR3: CASSIGRGGLTDTQYF
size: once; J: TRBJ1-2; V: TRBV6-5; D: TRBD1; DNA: TGTGCCAGCAGTTCCCGGACAGGCTATGGCTACACCTTC; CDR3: CASSSRTGYGYTF
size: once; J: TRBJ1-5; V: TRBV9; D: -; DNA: TGTGCCAGCAGCGGGACAGTTAGCAATCAGCCCCAGCATTTT; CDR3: CASSGTVSNQPQHF
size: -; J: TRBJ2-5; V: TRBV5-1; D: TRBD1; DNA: TGCGCCAGCAGCTTTACAGGGGGAGAGACCCAGTACTTC; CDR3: CASSFTGGETQYF
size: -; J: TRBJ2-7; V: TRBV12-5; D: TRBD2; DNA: TGTGCTGACAGAGGGACTCCCAATAATGGGACTAGGGCCCGGGAGCAGTACTTC; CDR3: CADRGTPNNGTRAREQYF
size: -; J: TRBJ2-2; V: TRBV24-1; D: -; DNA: TGTGCCACCAGTGATTCTGGCACGCCGAACACCGGGGAGCTGTTTTTT; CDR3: CATSDSGTPNTGELFF
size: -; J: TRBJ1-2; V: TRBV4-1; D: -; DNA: TGCGCCAGCAGCCAAGAAGGGTCCCCAGGGAAGCTCTATGGCTACACCTTC; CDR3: CASSQEGSPGKLYGYTF
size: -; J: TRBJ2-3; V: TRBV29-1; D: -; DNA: TGCAGCGTTGATCCTAGAAGACTAAGTACGCAGTATTTT; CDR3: CSVDPRRLSTQYF
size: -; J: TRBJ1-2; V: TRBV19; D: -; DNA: TGTGCCAGTAGTATGTTTCAGGGGAACTATGGCTACACCTTC; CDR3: CASSMFQGNYGYTF
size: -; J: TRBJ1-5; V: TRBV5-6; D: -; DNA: TGTGCCAGCAGCCCCGAAGGAGGATATAGCAATCAGCCCCAGCATTTT; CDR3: CASSPEGGYSNQPQHF
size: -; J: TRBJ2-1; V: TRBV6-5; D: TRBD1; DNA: TGTGCCAGCAGCAGGGACAGGTTCGATGAGCAGTTCTTC; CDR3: CASSRDRFDEQFF
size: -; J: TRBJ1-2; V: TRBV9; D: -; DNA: TGTGCCAGCAGCGTAGAGGGGGGGCGCATACTAAGCTACACCTTC; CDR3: CASSVEGGRILSYTF
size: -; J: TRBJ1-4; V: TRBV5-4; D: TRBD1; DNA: TGTGCCAGCAGCATCAACAGGGGGCTGAATGAAAAACTGTTTTTT; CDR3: CASSINRGLNEKLFF
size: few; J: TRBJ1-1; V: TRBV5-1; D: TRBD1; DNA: TGCGCCAGCAGCCCGGACGGACAGGGAGGCAACACTGAAGCTTTCTTT; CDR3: CASSPDGQGGNTEAFF
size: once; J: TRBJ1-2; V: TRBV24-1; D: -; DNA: TGTGCCACCAGCCCCGGCACAGGGCTTGACTATGGCTACACCTTC; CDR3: CATSPGTGLDYGYTF
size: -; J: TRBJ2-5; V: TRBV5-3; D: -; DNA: TGTGCCAGAAGCTCTCAGATCAGGGGTTCACTCCAAGAGACCCAGTACTTC; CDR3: CARSSQIRGSLQETQYF
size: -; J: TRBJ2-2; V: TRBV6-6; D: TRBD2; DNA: TGTGCCAGCAGCCGACTAGCGGGAGGTAACGGGGAGCTGTTTTTT; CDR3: CASSRLAGGNGELFF